The present T cell receptor beta chain was sequenced within a study of T cell responses to AZD1222 COVID-19 vaccine. The CDR3 has 13 amino acids. Trimming removed 2 bases from V and 13 bases from J, with 15 bases in between. Generated by immunoSEQ multiplex PCR, the TCRdb table keeps only in-frame clones and is missing some. The table has 110,000 to 150,000 clones, about nine tenths seen once. The receptor's source is an adult who received the AZD1222 COVID-19 vaccine. The sample was peripheral blood, taken 28 days after the second AZD1222 dose. The V gene is TRBV12-3 or TRBV12-4, the J gene TRBJ2-1; unclear D gene. The DNA for the CDR3 is TGTGCCAGCAGTTTAAGGCTGCTAGAAGGACAGTTCTTC. Its protein product is CASSLRLLEGQFF.